The entry below gives a single T cell receptor (beta chain) sequence along with its context. This clone occurred once. The antigen it binds to is not known. The record has no base qualities; no much larger clone is one base away. Read against the paper, the sample's time point label means: baseline before first vaccination. Vaccinee samples came from UK trials COV001 and COV002, including a single-blind randomized controlled phase 2/3 trial of AZD1222 (ChAdOx1 nCoV-19) in healthy adults. For TCRbeta chain sequencing, PBMC samples from trial participants were taken at day 0 and at day 28 after the second dose. The data originate from a study of T cell responses to AZD1222 COVID-19 vaccine (dated by TCRdb to the early 2020s). Concerning the study at large: Because spike-specific TCR depth and breadth did not differ between the two schedules, AZD1222 recipients who got a second dose at roughly 4 weeks were pooled with those who got a second dose at roughly 12 weeks. TCR sequencing was performed for 230 to 250 trial participants, of whom around 200 were given two doses of AZD1222 and approximately 25 were given two doses of MenACWY control vaccine. Trial participants were enrolled by age into subgroups of 18-55, 56-69 and 70-plus years, and around 150, 29 and 61 TCR-sequenced participants, respectively, were included in these subgroups. General study outcomes and caveats: Nearly half of unique spike-specific TCRs reportedly recognized epitopes outside regions mutated in the B.1.351 and B.1.1.7 variants. No day 14 peak-response samples were available, so repertoires were characterized only after the peak T cell response. After two AZD1222 doses, both the breadth and the depth of spike-specific TCRs were significantly higher than at day 0 and than in MenACWY recipients. Conclusions about previously exposed vaccinees are limited, since just a handful of AZD1222 recipients were seropositive for SARS-CoV-2 at baseline. The 56-69-year group was small, and its depth increase did not reach significance, likely because of low power. Participants were mostly white British, with more females than males. The authors suggested clonal diversity may have been underestimated. The vaccine-associated CD4 TCRs covered the entire spike protein, and the dominant responses fell in regions 160-218 and 743-854.

The CDR3 regions of human TCRbeta chains were analyzed by immunosequencing. Per the source publication's procedure: TCRs in the repertoires were compared against a reference library of SARS-CoV-2-specific TCRs that had been generated with the MIRA antigen-specificity platform. Breadth was defined as the fraction of unique TCRs that were SARS-CoV-2-associated, and depth was defined as the fraction of total T cells that were SARS-CoV-2-associated. Using the MIRA data, every spike-specific TCR was mapped to the spike region that the TCR reacted to and assigned to either a CD4 or a CD8 class. Log10-transformed breadth and depth values were compared by one-way ANOVA with Sidak's multiple comparisons tests. The immuneACCESS repertoire file appears here via TCRdb, limited to in-frame rearrangements. These files lack a portion of the clones; in checked studies, under half of the deficit traces to unresolved V genes, and the cause of the others is not known. V and J calls and clone size are as listed in that table; D and trimming were resolved from the DNA. This sample lists some 180,000 clones; around nine tenths were detected once. The biggest ten clones account for around 1.7% of the sample.

The sequenced sample was peripheral blood, obtained on day 0 of AZD1222 vaccination. This TCR was recovered from an adult in good health.

The nucleotide sequence reads as follows: TGTGCCAGCAGCCAAGGAGGGGCTGGGGCCAACGTCCTGACTTTC. Translation gives CASSQGGAGANVLTF. The chain uses TRBV3-1 (or the pseudogene TRBV3-2) and TRBJ2-6, with the D assignment possibly TRBD1 or TRBD2, given 5 matching bases for each. From the cysteine through the phenylalanine, the CDR3 covers 15 amino acids. The entry retains the CDR3 DNA only, 45 bases that are in frame from base 1. Taken from the germline V gene (reference sequence), the CDR1 and CDR2 loops are LGHDT and YNNKEL. The germline ends are 6 bases apart after V is trimmed by 1 base and J by 2 bases.